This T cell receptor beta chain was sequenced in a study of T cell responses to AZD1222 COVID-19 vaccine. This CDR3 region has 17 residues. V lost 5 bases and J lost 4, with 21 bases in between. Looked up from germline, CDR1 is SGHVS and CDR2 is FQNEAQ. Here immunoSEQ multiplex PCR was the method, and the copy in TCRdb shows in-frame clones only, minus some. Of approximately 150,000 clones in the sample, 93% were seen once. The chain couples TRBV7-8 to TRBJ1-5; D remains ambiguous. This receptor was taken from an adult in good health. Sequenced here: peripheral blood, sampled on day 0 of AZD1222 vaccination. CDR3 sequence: CASSTTETAGLNQPQHF. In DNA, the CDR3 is TGTGCCAGCAGCACAACGGAGACCGCTGGCTTAAATCAGCCCCAGCATTTT. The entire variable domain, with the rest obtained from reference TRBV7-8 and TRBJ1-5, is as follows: GAGVSQSPRYKVAKRGQDVALRCDPISGHVSLFWYQQALGQGPEFLTYFQNEAQLDKSGLPSDRFFAERPEGSVSTLKIQRTQQEDSAVYLCASSTTETAGLNQPQHFGDGTRLSIL.